This passage covers 26 T cell receptor beta chains from one sample sequenced in a study of technical replicates of blood from several donors. Libraries were prepared by immunoSEQ multiplex PCR; TCRdb keeps only in-frame clonotypes and omits some of them. The sample includes approximately 99,000 clones, 96% of them seen just once. The specimen was T cells isolated from PBMCs. Source of these receptors: a human donor in good health.

V usage is TRBV7-2 and J usage is TRBJ2-7; possibly TRBD1 for D (7 bases). V was clipped by 1 base and J by 3 bases, with 13 bases between them. The germline V gene encodes CDR1 SGHTA and CDR2 FQGNSA. The CDR3 contains 15 residues. The CDR3 DNA is TGTGCCAGCAGCTTAGATGGCCAGGGGGGCTACGAGCAGTACTTC. The encoded protein is CASSLDGQGGYEQYF.

The V call is TRBV30, the J call TRBJ1-5; D is unresolved. The CDR3 spans 14 residues. V lost 5 bases to trimming and J lost 3 bases, with 14 bases between them. CDR1 is GTSNPN, CDR2 SVGIG, per germline (reference sequence). The CDR3 nucleotides are TGTGCCTGGGGACCGGGGAGTTCCAATCAGCCCCAGCATTTT. It codes for CAWGPGSSNQPQHF. Full variable domain (remainder filled in from reference TRBV30 and TRBJ1-5): SQTIHQWPATLVQPVGSPLSLECTVEGTSNPNLYWYRQAAGRGLQLLFYSVGIGQISSEVPQNLSASRPQDRQFILSSKKLLLSDSGFYLCAWGPGSSNQPQHFGDGTRLSIL.

The chain employs TRBV30 and TRBJ2-2, with 10 bases lining up with TRBD1. Germline V gene data show CDR1 as GTSNPN and CDR2 as SVGIG (reference sequence). The trim removed 6 bases at V and 5 bases at J, leaving 9 bases unmatched. The CDR3 loop spans 15 amino acids. In nucleotides, the CDR3 is TGTGCCTGTGAACTCGGGACAGGGGTGACCGGGGAGCTGTTTTTT. This encodes CACELGTGVTGELFF.

The V and J genes are TRBV5-6 and TRBJ2-5; D gene ambiguous. Germline V CDR1 and CDR2: SGHDT, YYEEEE. V was pared by 1 base and J by 2 bases, with 6 bases between. This CDR3 spans 13 amino acids. DNA of the CDR3: TGTGCCAGCAGCTTGTATTTTCAAGAGACCCAGTACTTC. Its translation: CASSLYFQETQYF.

This chain connects TRBV10-2 to TRBJ2-1, with 8 bases aligning to TRBD2. Germline lookup yields CDR1 WSHSY and CDR2 SAAADI. The length of the CDR3 is 15 residues. V lost 9 bases, J lost 2 bases, and 9 bases stayed unmatched. CDR3 sequence reads: CASRVAGSTYNEQFF. The CDR3, as DNA: TGCGCCAGTAGGGTAGCGGGAAGCACCTACAATGAGCAGTTCTTC.

V and J are TRBV5-4 and TRBJ2-7, with 9 bases matching TRBD2. V shed 2 bases, J shed 2 bases, and the junction held 5 bases outside the gene matches. The CDR3 contains 15 residues. CDR1 is SGHNT and CDR2 is YYREEE in the germline V gene (reference sequence). In DNA form, the CDR3 reads TGTGCCAGCAGCTTCGGCGGGAGGGAGCCCTACGAGCAGTACTTC. As protein: CASSFGGREPYEQYF. Full variable domain (outside the CDR3, taken from reference TRBV5-4 and TRBJ2-7): ETGVTQSPTHLIKTRGQQVTLRCSSQSGHNTVSWYQQALGQGPQFIFQYYREEENGRGNFPPRFSGLQFPNYSSELNVNALELDDSALYLCASSFGGREPYEQYFGPGTRLTVT.

The rearrangement links TRBV18 to TRBJ1-1; 7 bases fit TRBD1. Germline V gene sequence: CDR1 KGHSH, CDR2 LQKENI. The CDR3 is 15 amino acids. V lost 2 bases and J lost 1; bases outside the gene matches: 4. CDR3 residues: CASSPNRGRNTEAFF. The CDR3 coding sequence is TGTGCCAGCTCACCAAACAGGGGCCGGAACACTGAAGCTTTCTTT.

The chain couples TRBV10-2 to TRBJ1-4; tentatively, D is TRBD1 (6 bases). The V gene's germline CDR1 is WSHSY and CDR2 SAAADI. Deletions cut 8 bases from V and 8 bases from J, with 15 bases between. This CDR3 comprises 13 residues. The CDR3 reads CASRRGTSEKLFF. The CDR3 DNA follows: TGCGCCAGCCGAAGGGGGACGTCCGAAAAACTGTTTTTT.

This chain joins TRBV7-3 and TRBJ2-1, with no clear D. Trimming shortened V by 5 bases and J by 4 bases, and 9 bases separated the two germline ends. Germline lookup yields CDR1 SGHTA and CDR2 FQGTGA. The CDR3 is 13 amino acids. The CDR3 region has the DNA TGTGCCAGCAGCCTCCCTCCTTACAATGAGCAGTTCTTC. Its protein is CASSLPPYNEQFF.

This clone was counted a single time. The chain carries TRBV18 and TRBJ1-1; D not certain. CDR1 is KGHSH and CDR2 is LQKENI in the germline V gene. Trimming took off 2 bases at V and 0 bases at J, with 4 bases between the two ends. The CDR3 is 13 amino acids. CDR3 loop: CASSPDMNTEAFF. As DNA, the CDR3 is TGTGCCAGCTCACCAGACATGAACACTGAAGCTTTCTTT.

This clone was recorded once. This chain joins TRBV7-3 and TRBJ2-3; perhaps TRBD2 as D (6 bases). CDR1 and CDR2 (germline): SGHTA, FQGTGA. The CDR3 is made up of 12 amino acids. Trimming pared 4 bases from V and 6 bases from J, leaving 8 bases between. CDR3 nucleotides: TGTGCCAGCAGCTCGGCGGGGGATACGCAGTATTTT. As protein: CASSSAGDTQYF.

This chain connects TRBV6-6 to TRBJ1-4, with a possible D match to TRBD1 (5 bases). The germline gives CDR1 MNHNY, CDR2 SVGAGI (reference sequence). The length of the CDR3 is 15 residues. V lost 4 bases and J lost 1, with 10 bases in between. The CDR3 DNA reads TGTGCCAGCAGTTCGTCCAGGGAAACTAATGAAAAACTGTTTTTT. This gives the protein CASSSSRETNEKLFF.

V and J are TRBV11-3 and TRBJ2-1, with TRBD2 matching over 8 bases. From germline, CDR1 is SGHNT and CDR2 YENEEA. The CDR3 totals 15 residues. The J segment lost 4 bases and the V segment lost 2 bases, leaving 4 bases of the junction unmatched. DNA of the CDR3: TGTGCCAGCAGCTTAATGGGACTAGATTACAATGAGCAGTTCTTC. Its protein is CASSLMGLDYNEQFF.

The chain uses TRBV7-9 and TRBJ2-5, with D tentatively TRBD1 (6 bases). The CDR3 is 17 residues long. Germline V lookup: CDR1 SEHNR, CDR2 FQNEAQ (reference sequence). The V end was cut by 11 bases, the J end by 0 bases, with 25 bases between. For the CDR3, the DNA is TGTGCCGCTCACCAACTGACAGGCCACGGATACCAAGAGACCCAGTACTTC. Amino acids: CAAHQLTGHGYQETQYF. The full variable domain, completed using reference TRBV7-9 and TRBJ2-5, is DTGVSQNPRHKITKRGQNVTFRCDPISEHNRLYWYRQTLGQGPEFLTYFQNEAQLEKSRLLSDRFSAERPKGSFSTLEIQRTEQGDSAMYLCAAHQLTGHGYQETQYFGPGTRLLVL.

J is TRBJ1-3 and V is TRBV6-5; the match to TRBD1 covers 7 bases. Trimming removed 6 bases from V and 0 bases from J; junction bases left unmatched: 5. From germline, CDR1 is MNHEY and CDR2 SVGAGI. This CDR3 spans 15 amino acids. Written as DNA, the CDR3 is TGTGCCAGCAGCGCACAGGGGAACTCTGGAAACACCATATATTTT. Amino acid sequence: CASSAQGNSGNTIYF.

The chain recombines TRBV25-1 with TRBJ2-7; 11 bases line up with TRBD2. J gave up 0 bases and V 6 bases, and 7 bases lay outside the gene matches. Germline CDR1 and CDR2: MGHDK and SYGVNS. The CDR3 runs to 16 residues. The CDR3 region has the DNA TGTGCCAGCAGCGGGACTAGCGGAGAGAGCTCCTACGAGCAGTACTTC. Translation: CASSGTSGESSYEQYF.

The chain has TRBV9 and TRBJ2-7; no clear D. CDR1 and CDR2 (germline): SGDLS, YYNGEE. This CDR3 has 13 residues. V lost 3 bases and J 4 bases, leaving 11 bases between the germline ends. CDR3 nucleotide sequence: TGTGCCAGCAGCGAGAGCCCCGCGTACGAGCAGTACTTC. Protein: CASSESPAYEQYF.

This chain connects TRBV7-2 to TRBJ1-3, with a weak D call TRBD1 (5 bases). Trimming took 0 bases from V and 8 from J, leaving 5 bases between them. The CDR3 runs to 12 residues. Germline CDR1 and CDR2: SGHTA and FQGNSA. The CDR3 DNA sequence: TGTGCCAGCAGCTTAGCAGGGGACACCATATATTTT. It encodes CASSLAGDTIYF.

The gene calls are TRBV9 and TRBJ2-4; TRBD1 matches 9 bases. The V gene end was trimmed by 3 bases and the J gene end by 2 bases; junction bases not matched to a gene: 6. The CDR3 loop spans 16 amino acids. Germline V gene sequence: CDR1 SGDLS, CDR2 YYNGEE. The CDR3 DNA reads TGTGCCAGCAGCGCCGGGACAGGGTTATCCAAAAACATTCAGTACTTC. It specifies CASSAGTGLSKNIQYF.

The chain is built from TRBV10-2 and TRBJ1-5; 9 bases agree with TRBD1. Germline CDR1 reads WSHSY; CDR2 reads SAAADI. This CDR3 has 15 residues. Trimming cost V 8 bases and J 0 bases; bases outside gene matches: 5. The DNA of the CDR3 is TGCGCCAGCGGACAGGGGTTTAGTAGCAATCAGCCCCAGCATTTT. As protein: CASGQGFSSNQPQHF.

The chain is built from TRBV6-5 and TRBJ2-1, with TRBD2 matching over 8 bases. Germline loops: CDR1 MNHEY, CDR2 SVGAGI. The CDR3 covers 15 residues. Germline trimming cut 6 bases from V and 8 bases from J; bases unmatched to any gene: 12. CDR3 in amino acids: CASSPLGLGSHEQFF. The CDR3 DNA sequence: TGTGCCAGCAGCCCCCTGGGACTAGGATCCCATGAGCAGTTCTTC.

The chain combines TRBV30 with TRBJ1-3; 8 bases are a match to TRBD1. Germline assignment: CDR1 GTSNPN and CDR2 SVGIG (reference sequence). J lost 0 bases, V lost 8 bases, and 6 bases had no gene match. The CDR3 runs 14 residues. In DNA form, the CDR3 reads TGTGCCGCTCCGGGACAGGACTCTGGAAACACCATATATTTT. It specifies CAAPGQDSGNTIYF. The whole variable domain, filled in from reference TRBV30 and TRBJ1-3, reads SQTIHQWPATLVQPVGSPLSLECTVEGTSNPNLYWYRQAAGRGLQLLFYSVGIGQISSEVPQNLSASRPQDRQFILSSKKLLLSDSGFYLCAAPGQDSGNTIYFGEGSWLTVV.

The rearrangement joins TRBV18 to TRBJ1-1; no reliable D call. V was trimmed by 6 bases and J by 5 bases, leaving 10 bases between them. The CDR3 is made up of 12 amino acids. Germline V CDR1 and CDR2: KGHSH, LQKENI. The CDR3 DNA reads as TGTGCCAGCTCTCTGAGGGAGACTGAAGCTTTCTTT. Its translation: CASSLRETEAFF.

The gene calls are TRBV28 and TRBJ1-5; 8 bases map to TRBD1. Losses at the gene ends were 2 bases for V and 4 bases for J; bases not matched to a gene: 13. CDR3 length: 18 amino acids. Germline V CDR1 and CDR2: MDHEN, SYDVKM. This chain's CDR3 is CASSLRGLGTGENQPQHF. CDR3 nucleotides: TGTGCCAGCAGTTTAAGGGGCCTAGGGACAGGAGAAAATCAGCCCCAGCATTTT.

The V call is TRBV7-9, the J call TRBJ1-2; TRBD1 agrees at 10 bases. This CDR3 is built from 14 residues. Germline CDR1 and CDR2: SEHNR and FQNEAQ (reference sequence). After removal of 1 base from V and 8 bases from J, the junction contained 4 bases not matched to a gene. The CDR3 spells CASSLGTDRGGYTF. DNA of the CDR3: TGTGCCAGCAGCTTAGGAACGGACAGGGGGGGCTACACCTTC.

The chain recombines TRBV5-6 with TRBJ2-3; no clear D. Germline CDR1 and CDR2: SGHDT and YYEEEE. The CDR3 totals 14 residues. The ends were cut back, 6 bases at V and 11 bases at J, with 22 bases in the middle. DNA of the CDR3: TGTGCCAGCACACCGGAACAGACCTTTTTGGAGCAGTATTTT. This gives the protein CASTPEQTFLEQYF.